The 18 T cell receptor beta chains below all came from one sample that was sequenced in a study of blood T cell repertoires in COVID-19. The repertoire was sequenced with immunoSEQ multiplex PCR; TCRdb's copy has only in-frame clones and lacks some. The sample includes around 300,000 clones, more than 75% of them seen just once. The sample taken for sequencing was PBMCs or T cells enriched from blood (not recorded which). These receptor sequences come from a woman aged 55 to 70 in a cohort exposed to, infected with or recovered from COVID-19 (not recorded which).

V gene TRBV2 combines with J gene TRBJ2-7; D uncertain. The CDR3 runs to 17 residues. V was trimmed by 10 bases and J by 2 bases, leaving 27 bases between them. Germline V CDR1 and CDR2: SNHLY, FYNNEI. The CDR3 protein is CATQKSRSEWAPYEQYF. The CDR3, as DNA: TGTGCCACCCAGAAGTCCAGATCAGAGTGGGCGCCCTACGAGCAGTACTTC.

This clone was detected a few times. The chain uses TRBV5-1 and TRBJ2-1; 7 bases agree with TRBD1. The CDR3 extends over 15 amino acids. Germline V gives CDR1 SGHRS, CDR2 YFSETQ. Trimming cost V 4 bases and J 6 bases; bases outside gene matches: 10. The CDR3 region is CASSPGTVTINEQFF. CDR3 nucleotides: TGCGCCAGCAGCCCCGGGACAGTCACTATCAATGAGCAGTTCTTC.

The gene calls are TRBV27 and TRBJ2-7, with a weak D call TRBD1 (6 bases). Trimming stripped 5 bases from V and 4 bases from J, with 9 bases between. CDR1 is MNHEY, CDR2 SMNVEV, per germline (reference sequence). CDR3 length equals 12 residues. DNA of the CDR3: TGTGCCAGCAGTCAGGACAGATACGAGCAGTACTTC. Encoded protein: CASSQDRYEQYF.

V is TRBV11-2 and J is TRBJ1-2; D gene unclear. The V gene lost 1 base and the J gene lost 4 bases, with 4 bases spanning the gap. Germline CDR1 reads SGHAT; CDR2 reads FQNNGV. CDR3 size: 12 residues. The CDR3 is CASSLAGYGYTF. CDR3 in DNA: TGTGCCAGCAGCTTAGCGGGCTATGGCTACACCTTC.

This clone has only one observation. V usage is TRBV4-1 and J usage is TRBJ2-7; tentatively, D is TRBD2 (7 bases). Deletions cut 3 bases from V and 6 bases from J, with 18 bases between. CDR1 and CDR2 (germline): MGHRA, YSYEKL. CDR3 length: 15 residues. The CDR3 nucleotides are TGCGCCAGCAGCCATCTGGAGGGGGGGATGGGCGAGCAGTACTTC. Translated: CASSHLEGGMGEQYF.

Here the CDR3 reads CASSPYGGPQHF. In DNA form, the CDR3 reads TGTGCCAGCAGTCCCTATGGCGGGCCCCAGCATTTT. The chain recombines TRBV27 with TRBJ1-5; D uncertain. The V end lost 5 bases, the J end lost 9 bases, and 11 bases lay between the germline ends. There are 12 residues in the CDR3. Germline V lookup: CDR1 MNHEY, CDR2 SMNVEV (reference sequence).

This clone was detected only once. The chain is built from TRBV3-1 (or the pseudogene TRBV3-2) and TRBJ2-3; D perhaps matches TRBD2 (5 bases). Trimming removed 1 base at V and 3 bases at J, with 17 bases between. CDR3 length equals 17 residues. Germline CDR1 and CDR2: LGHDT and YNNKEL (reference sequence). The CDR3 here is CASSQGGVGSVTDTQYF. In DNA, the CDR3 is TGTGCCAGCAGCCAAGGCGGCGTGGGGAGCGTAACAGATACGCAGTATTTT.

V is TRBV7-3 and J is TRBJ2-5; 8 nucleotides line up with TRBD1. J was trimmed by 5 bases and V by 5 bases; bases with no gene match: 7. Germline CDR1 reads SGHTA; CDR2 reads FQGTGA. The CDR3 is made up of 14 amino acids. For the CDR3, the DNA is TGTGCCAGCAGCCTGGGACAGGACGGGGAGACCCAGTACTTC. Its protein product is CASSLGQDGETQYF.

The chain has TRBV6-1 and TRBJ2-1, with TRBD1 matching 12 bases. V trimming: 4 bases; J trimming: 9 bases; junction bases outside the gene matches: 10. The germline CDR1 and CDR2 sequences are MNHNS and SASEGT. There are 16 residues in the CDR3. The chain's CDR3 is CASSVTGTGGLGEQFF. The CDR3 nucleotides read TGTGCCAGCAGTGTGACAGGGACAGGGGGCCTGGGTGAGCAGTTCTTC.

This sequence joins TRBV11-2 and TRBJ2-1, with 10 bases lining up with TRBD2. CDR3 length: 16 residues. The trim removed 3 bases at V and 0 bases at J, leaving 2 bases unmatched. Germline V CDR1 and CDR2: SGHAT, FQNNGV. CDR3 bases: TGTGCCAGCAGCTTGACTAGCGGGCACTCCTACAATGAGCAGTTCTTC. Residues: CASSLTSGHSYNEQFF.

The genes are TRBV6-5 and TRBJ2-1, with D perhaps matching TRBD1 (6 bases). The germline V and J ends were trimmed by 7 bases and 6 bases, with 16 bases remaining between them. The germline CDR1 and CDR2 sequences are MNHEY and SVGAGI. This CDR3 comprises 14 residues. In nucleotides, the CDR3 is TGTGCCAGCACGGACAGAGGCCTCTTCAATGAGCAGTTCTTC. Translating it yields CASTDRGLFNEQFF.

The chain has TRBV28 and TRBJ2-7; D perhaps matches TRBD1 (6 bases). Germline CDR1 reads MDHEN; CDR2 reads SYDVKM. The germline V and J ends were trimmed by 6 bases and 1 base, with 16 bases remaining between them. CDR3 length: 15 residues. In DNA, the CDR3 is TGTGCCAGCAGCCCCGCCGGGACACGATCCTACGAGCAGTACTTC. Its translation is CASSPAGTRSYEQYF. The full variable domain, completed using reference TRBV28 and TRBJ2-7, is DVKVTQSSRYLVKRTGEKVFLECVQDMDHENMFWYRQDPGLGLRLIYFSYDVKMKEKGDIPEGYSVSREKKERFSLILESASTNQTSMYLCASSPAGTRSYEQYFGPGTRLTVT.

J is TRBJ2-1 and V is TRBV3-1 (or the pseudogene TRBV3-2); D is ambiguous. Germline loops: CDR1 LGHDT, CDR2 YNNKEL (reference sequence). The CDR3 contains 12 residues. Trimming cost V 1 base and J 5 bases, with 3 bases left between them. This CDR3 reads CASSQGDNEQFF. DNA for the CDR3: TGTGCCAGCAGCCAAGGAGACAATGAGCAGTTCTTC.

The V gene is TRBV4-3, the J gene TRBJ2-1; D call uncertain. CDR1 is LGHNA and CDR2 is YSLEER in the germline V gene. The CDR3 is 13 amino acids. V shed 3 bases and J shed 6 bases, with 9 bases lying between them. As DNA, the CDR3 is TGCGCCAGCAGCCACCCGAGTGCCAATGAGCAGTTCTTC. Translating gives CASSHPSANEQFF.

The chain couples TRBV5-4 to TRBJ2-1; maybe TRBD2 (7 bases). V was cut by 9 bases and J by 0 bases, with 16 bases left in between. This CDR3 comprises 15 residues. Per the germline V gene, CDR1 is SGHNT and CDR2 is YYREEE (reference sequence). CDR3 sequence reads: CATHRGANSYNEQFF. CDR3 coding DNA: TGTGCCACCCACCGGGGGGCTAACTCCTACAATGAGCAGTTCTTC. Looking up the rest from reference TRBV5-4 and TRBJ2-1 gives the full variable domain: ETGVTQSPTHLIKTRGQQVTLRCSSQSGHNTVSWYQQALGQGPQFIFQYYREEENGRGNFPPRFSGLQFPNYSSELNVNALELDDSALYLCATHRGANSYNEQFFGPGTRLTVL.

The chain links TRBV4-2 to TRBJ2-7; tentative D call: TRBD2 (7 bases). Per germline, CDR1 LGHNA and CDR2 YNFKEQ. Trimming cost V 6 bases and J 5 bases, with 14 bases left between them. There are 13 residues in the CDR3. The CDR3 bases are TGTGCCAGCAGGGCCGCGGGGGCCCACGAGCAGTACTTC. Protein product: CASRAAGAHEQYF.

The chain combines TRBV12-3 or TRBV12-4 with TRBJ1-2, with 8 nucleotides matching TRBD1. The CDR3 is 13 amino acids. J was trimmed by 6 bases and V by 7 bases; bases with no gene match: 7. The CDR3 spells CASNQDRGNGYTF. In DNA, the CDR3 is TGTGCCAGCAACCAAGACAGGGGCAATGGCTACACCTTC.

V gene TRBV15 combines with J gene TRBJ2-3; 7 bases align to TRBD2. From germline, CDR1 is LNHNV and CDR2 YYDKDF (reference sequence). V shed 0 bases and J 3 bases; nucleotides not matched to a gene: 6. CDR3 length: 16 amino acids. For the CDR3, the DNA is TGTGCCACCAGCAGAGATGCGGGAGTCAAGACAGATACGCAGTATTTT. It translates to CATSRDAGVKTDTQYF. The full variable domain, rest sourced from reference TRBV15 and TRBJ2-3, is DAMVIQNPRYQVTQFGKPVTLSCSQTLNHNVMYWYQQKSSQAPKLLFHYYDKDFNNEADTPDNFQSRRPNTSFCFLDIRSPGLGDTAMYLCATSRDAGVKTDTQYFGPGTRLTVL.